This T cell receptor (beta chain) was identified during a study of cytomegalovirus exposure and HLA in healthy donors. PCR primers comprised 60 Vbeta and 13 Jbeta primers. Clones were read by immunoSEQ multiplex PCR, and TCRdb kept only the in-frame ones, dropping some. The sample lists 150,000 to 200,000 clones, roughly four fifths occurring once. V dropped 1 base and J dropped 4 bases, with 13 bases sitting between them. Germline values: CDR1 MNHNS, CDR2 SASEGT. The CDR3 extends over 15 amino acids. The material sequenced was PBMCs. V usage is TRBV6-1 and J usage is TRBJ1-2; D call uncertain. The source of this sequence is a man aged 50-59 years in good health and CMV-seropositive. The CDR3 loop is CASSEGSGEGYGYTF. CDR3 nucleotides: TGTGCCAGCAGTGAAGGATCCGGGGAGGGCTATGGCTACACCTTC.